The rows below give T cell receptor beta chains drawn from one sample of a study of beta chain features in type 1 diabetes. The data were produced by immunoSEQ multiplex PCR, yet TCRdb's version contains in-frame clones alone and is incomplete. The sample lists around 250,000 clones; 11% to 15% were seen once. Sequencing used naive CD4+ T cells from blood. The receptors originated from a man aged 25 to 40 with type 1 diabetes. Each CDR3 is given with its conserved first and last residue. D genes are given only for firm matches. Size values are once, few and many counts, or a class for expanded clones, and some rows have none.

D gene: .
clone size: few
CDR3 length: 14
V gene: TRBV5-1
J gene: TRBJ1-2
CDR3 protein: CASSPGRGNYGYTF
CDR3 DNA: TGCGCCAGCAGCCCTGGCCGCGGTAACTATGGCTACACCTTC

D gene: .
clone size: few
CDR3 length: 11
V gene: TRBV6-6
J gene: TRBJ2-5
CDR3 protein: CASSPGQSQYF
CDR3 DNA: TGTGCCAGCAGTCCTGGACAGAGCCAGTACTTC

D gene: .
clone size: .
CDR3 length: 14
V gene: TRBV5-1
J gene: TRBJ1-1
CDR3 protein: CASSSSTGNTEAFF
CDR3 DNA: TGCGCCAGCAGCAGCTCGACAGGGAACACTGAAGCTTTCTTT

D gene: TRBD2
clone size: .
CDR3 length: 17
V gene: TRBV7-2
J gene: TRBJ2-3
CDR3 protein: CASTRGGTSRSTDTQYF
CDR3 DNA: TGTGCCAGCACCCGGGGCGGGACTAGCCGAAGCACAGATACGCAGTATTTT

D gene: TRBD1
clone size: .
CDR3 length: 15
V gene: TRBV7-2
J gene: TRBJ1-2
CDR3 protein: CASSLNPGQGYGYTF
CDR3 DNA: TGTGCCAGCAGCTTAAATCCGGGACAGGGATATGGCTACACCTTC

D gene: .
clone size: few
CDR3 length: 15
V gene: TRBV7-2
J gene: TRBJ2-7
CDR3 protein: CASSSRGRVGYEQYF
CDR3 DNA: TGTGCCAGCAGCTCTAGAGGCAGGGTCGGCTACGAGCAGTACTTC

D gene: .
clone size: few
CDR3 length: 13
V gene: TRBV2
J gene: TRBJ2-5
CDR3 protein: CASRLLASETQYF
CDR3 DNA: TGTGCCAGCAGACTACTAGCATCAGAGACCCAGTACTTC

D gene: .
clone size: .
CDR3 length: 20
V gene: TRBV4-1
J gene: TRBJ2-5
CDR3 protein: CASSQVKTGHRDKGQETQYF
CDR3 DNA: TGCGCCAGCAGCCAAGTCAAGACCGGGCATCGGGACAAAGGCCAAGAGACCCAGTACTTC

D gene: .
clone size: .
CDR3 length: 15
V gene: TRBV5-1
J gene: TRBJ2-3
CDR3 protein: CASSYGTPGTDTQYF
CDR3 DNA: TGCGCCAGCAGCTATGGGACTCCGGGAACAGATACGCAGTATTTT

D gene: .
clone size: .
CDR3 length: 16
V gene: TRBV15
J gene: TRBJ2-7
CDR3 protein: CATSSGAGYDSYEQYF
CDR3 DNA: TGTGCCACCAGCAGTGGTGCAGGGTACGACTCCTACGAGCAGTACTTC

D gene: TRBD1
clone size: .
CDR3 length: 13
V gene: TRBV5-1
J gene: TRBJ2-7
CDR3 protein: CASSQTGLYEQYF
CDR3 DNA: TGCGCCAGCAGCCAGACAGGGCTCTACGAGCAGTACTTC

D gene: .
clone size: .
CDR3 length: 15
V gene: TRBV7-9
J gene: TRBJ1-1
CDR3 protein: CASSAGPTLNTEAFF
CDR3 DNA: TGTGCCAGCAGCGCGGGACCGACCCTGAACACTGAAGCTTTCTTT

D gene: TRBD2
clone size: few
CDR3 length: 15
V gene: TRBV11-2
J gene: TRBJ2-7
CDR3 protein: CASSLLAGASYEQYF
CDR3 DNA: TGTGCCAGCAGCTTATTAGCGGGGGCCTCCTACGAGCAGTACTTC

D gene: .
clone size: few
CDR3 length: 15
V gene: TRBV9
J gene: TRBJ2-1
CDR3 protein: CASSVTSMTHNEQFF
CDR3 DNA: TGTGCCAGCAGCGTAACTAGCATGACCCACAATGAGCAGTTCTTC

D gene: TRBD1
clone size: few
CDR3 length: 12
V gene: TRBV29-1
J gene: TRBJ1-2
CDR3 protein: CSVRTGGDGYTF
CDR3 DNA: TGCAGCGTTCGAACAGGGGGCGATGGCTACACCTTC

D gene: .
clone size: few
CDR3 length: 15
V gene: TRBV5-1
J gene: TRBJ2-3
CDR3 protein: CASSLDTTSTDTQYF
CDR3 DNA: TGCGCCAGCAGCTTGGACACGACTAGCACAGATACGCAGTATTTT

D gene: .
clone size: .
CDR3 length: 14
V gene: TRBV19
J gene: TRBJ1-2
CDR3 protein: CASNEGARYYGYTF
CDR3 DNA: TGTGCCAGTAATGAAGGGGCGCGGTACTATGGCTACACCTTC

D gene: .
clone size: few
CDR3 length: 16
V gene: TRBV7-2
J gene: TRBJ2-7
CDR3 protein: CASSSRPGFPTYEQYF
CDR3 DNA: TGTGCCAGCAGCTCCCGCCCGGGGTTCCCAACCTACGAGCAGTACTTC

D gene: .
clone size: few
CDR3 length: 18
V gene: TRBV21-1
J gene: TRBJ2-1
CDR3 protein: CASSKTAVDSGSCDEQFF
CDR3 DNA: TGTGCCAGCAGCAAAACGGCCGTGGATAGCGGGAGTTGCGATGAGCAGTTCTTC

D gene: .
clone size: few
CDR3 length: 14
V gene: TRBV7-9
J gene: TRBJ2-5
CDR3 protein: CASSLEPEQETQYF
CDR3 DNA: TGTGCCAGCAGCTTGGAGCCGGAACAAGAGACCCAGTACTTC

D gene: TRBD2
clone size: .
CDR3 length: 15
V gene: TRBV9
J gene: TRBJ2-1
CDR3 protein: CASSPEASGRSEQFF
CDR3 DNA: TGTGCCAGCAGCCCGGAGGCTAGCGGGAGGAGCGAGCAGTTCTTC